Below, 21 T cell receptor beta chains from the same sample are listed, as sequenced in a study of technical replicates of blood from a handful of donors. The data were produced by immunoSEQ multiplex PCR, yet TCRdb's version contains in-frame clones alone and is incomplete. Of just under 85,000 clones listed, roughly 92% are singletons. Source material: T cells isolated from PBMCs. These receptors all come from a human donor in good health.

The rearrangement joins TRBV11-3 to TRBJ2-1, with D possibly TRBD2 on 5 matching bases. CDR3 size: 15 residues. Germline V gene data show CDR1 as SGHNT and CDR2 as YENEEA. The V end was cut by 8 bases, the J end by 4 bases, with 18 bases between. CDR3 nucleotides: TGTGCCAGCGCAGAGGGTCTAGCAGTATACAATGAGCAGTTCTTC. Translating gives CASAEGLAVYNEQFF.

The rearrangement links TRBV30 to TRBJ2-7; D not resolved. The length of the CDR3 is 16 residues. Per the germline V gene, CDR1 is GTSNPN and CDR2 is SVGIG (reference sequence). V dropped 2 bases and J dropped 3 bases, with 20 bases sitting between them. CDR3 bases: TGTGCCTGGAGTCGCTTGAGTGGGCTTGGTCGCTACGAGCAGTACTTC. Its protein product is CAWSRLSGLGRYEQYF.

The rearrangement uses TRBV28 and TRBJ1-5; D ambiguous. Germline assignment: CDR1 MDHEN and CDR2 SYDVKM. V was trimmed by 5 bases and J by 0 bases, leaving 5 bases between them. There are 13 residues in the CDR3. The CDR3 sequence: CASSLLSNQPQHF. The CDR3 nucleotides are TGTGCCAGCAGTCTCCTTAGCAATCAGCCCCAGCATTTT. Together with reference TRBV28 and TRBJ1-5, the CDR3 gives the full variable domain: DVKVTQSSRYLVKRTGEKVFLECVQDMDHENMFWYRQDPGLGLRLIYFSYDVKMKEKGDIPEGYSVSREKKERFSLILESASTNQTSMYLCASSLLSNQPQHFGDGTRLSIL.

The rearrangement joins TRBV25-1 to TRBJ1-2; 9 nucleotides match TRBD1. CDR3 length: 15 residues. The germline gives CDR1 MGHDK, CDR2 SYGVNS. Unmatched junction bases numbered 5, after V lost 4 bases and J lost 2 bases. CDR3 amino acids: CASSAGQGSNYGYTF. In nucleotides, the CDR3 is TGTGCCAGCAGTGCCGGACAGGGGTCAAACTATGGCTACACCTTC.

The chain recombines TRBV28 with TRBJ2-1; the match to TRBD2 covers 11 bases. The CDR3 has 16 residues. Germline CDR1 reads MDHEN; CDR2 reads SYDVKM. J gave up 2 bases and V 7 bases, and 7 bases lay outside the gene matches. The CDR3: CASNQVAGGAYNEQFF. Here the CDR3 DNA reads TGTGCCAGCAACCAAGTAGCGGGAGGGGCCTACAATGAGCAGTTCTTC.

CDR3 DNA: TGTGCCAGCAGTGTGCTCCGACAATCAACTAATGAAAAACTGTTTTTT. This codes for CASSVLRQSTNEKLFF. This chain uses TRBV25-1 with TRBJ1-4; D ambiguous. V dropped 4 bases and J dropped 0 bases, with 12 bases sitting between them. In germline, CDR1 is MGHDK, CDR2 SYGVNS. This CDR3 is built from 16 residues.

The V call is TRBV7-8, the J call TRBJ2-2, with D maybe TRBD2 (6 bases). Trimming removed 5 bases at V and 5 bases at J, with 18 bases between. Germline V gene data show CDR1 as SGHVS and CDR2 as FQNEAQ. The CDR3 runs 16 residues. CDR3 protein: CASSGGKQVLTGELFF. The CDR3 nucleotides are TGTGCCAGCAGCGGAGGGAAACAGGTTCTAACCGGGGAGCTGTTTTTT.

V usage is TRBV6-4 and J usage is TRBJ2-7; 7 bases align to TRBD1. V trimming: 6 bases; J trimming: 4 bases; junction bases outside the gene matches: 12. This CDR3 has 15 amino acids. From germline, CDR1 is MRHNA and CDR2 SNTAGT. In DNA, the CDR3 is TGTGCCAGCAGCGGGTCGGCAGGGGGTATGTACGAGCAGTACTTC. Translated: CASSGSAGGMYEQYF.

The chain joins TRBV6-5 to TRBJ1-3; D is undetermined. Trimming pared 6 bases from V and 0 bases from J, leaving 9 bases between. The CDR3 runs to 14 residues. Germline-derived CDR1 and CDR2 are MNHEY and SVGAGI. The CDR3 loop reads CASRSPGSGNTIYF. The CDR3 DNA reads TGTGCCAGCAGATCACCAGGCTCTGGAAACACCATATATTTT.

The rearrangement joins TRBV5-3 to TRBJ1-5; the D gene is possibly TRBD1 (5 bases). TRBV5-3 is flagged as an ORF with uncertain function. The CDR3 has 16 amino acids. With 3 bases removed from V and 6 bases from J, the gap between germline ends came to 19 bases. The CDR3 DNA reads TGTGCCAGAAGCTCCAGGGCGCTAGGAAAGTTTCAGCCCCAGCATTTT. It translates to CARSSRALGKFQPQHF.

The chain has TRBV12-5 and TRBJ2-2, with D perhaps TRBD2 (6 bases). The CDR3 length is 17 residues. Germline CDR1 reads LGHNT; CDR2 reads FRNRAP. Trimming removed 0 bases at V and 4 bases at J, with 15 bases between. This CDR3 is CASGLVHVEGGTGELFF. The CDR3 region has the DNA TGTGCTAGTGGTTTGGTACATGTAGAGGGAGGCACCGGGGAGCTGTTTTTT.

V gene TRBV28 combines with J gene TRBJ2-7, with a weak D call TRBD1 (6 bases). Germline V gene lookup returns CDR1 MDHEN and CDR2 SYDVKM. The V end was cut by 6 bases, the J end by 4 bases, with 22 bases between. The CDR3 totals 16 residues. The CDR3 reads CASSKTPGHLLYEQYF. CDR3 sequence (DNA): TGTGCCAGCAGCAAGACACCGGGACACCTTCTTTACGAGCAGTACTTC.

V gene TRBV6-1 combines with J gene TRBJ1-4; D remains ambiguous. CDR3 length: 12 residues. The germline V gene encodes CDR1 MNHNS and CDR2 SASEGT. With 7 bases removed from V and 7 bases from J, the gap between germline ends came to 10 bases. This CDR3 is CASMDEGEKLFF. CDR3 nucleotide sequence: TGTGCCAGCATGGACGAGGGTGAAAAACTGTTTTTT.

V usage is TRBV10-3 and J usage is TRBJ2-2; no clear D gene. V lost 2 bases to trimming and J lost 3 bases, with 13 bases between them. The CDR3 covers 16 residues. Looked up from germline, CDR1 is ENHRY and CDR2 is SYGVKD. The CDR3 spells CAISEGLAEDTGELFF. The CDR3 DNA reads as TGTGCCATCAGTGAGGGATTAGCCGAGGACACCGGGGAGCTGTTTTTT.

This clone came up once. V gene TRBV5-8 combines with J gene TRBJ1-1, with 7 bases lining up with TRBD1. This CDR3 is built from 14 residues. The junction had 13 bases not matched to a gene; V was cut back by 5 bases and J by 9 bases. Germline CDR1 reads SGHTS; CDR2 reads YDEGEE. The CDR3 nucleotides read TGTGCCAGCAGACCTGACAGGGAAGGACCTCAAGCTTTCTTT. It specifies CASRPDREGPQAFF.

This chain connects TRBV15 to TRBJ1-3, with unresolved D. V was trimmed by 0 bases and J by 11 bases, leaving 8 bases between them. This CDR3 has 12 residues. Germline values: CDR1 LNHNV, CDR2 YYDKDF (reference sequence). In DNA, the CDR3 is TGTGCCACCAGCAGAGATGGAACAGCCATATATTTT. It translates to CATSRDGTAIYF.

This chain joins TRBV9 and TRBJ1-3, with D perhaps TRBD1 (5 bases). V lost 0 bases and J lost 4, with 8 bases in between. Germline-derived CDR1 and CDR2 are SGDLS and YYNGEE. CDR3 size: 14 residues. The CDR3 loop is CASSVAGLGNTIYF. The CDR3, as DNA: TGTGCCAGCAGCGTAGCGGGACTCGGAAACACCATATATTTT.

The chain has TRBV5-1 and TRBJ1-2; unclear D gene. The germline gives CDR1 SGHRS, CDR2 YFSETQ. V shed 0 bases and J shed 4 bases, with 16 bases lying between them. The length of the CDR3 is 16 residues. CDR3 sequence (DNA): TGCGCCAGCAGCTTGGCCTCGGCGGGAACCATCTATGGCTACACCTTC. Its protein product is CASSLASAGTIYGYTF.

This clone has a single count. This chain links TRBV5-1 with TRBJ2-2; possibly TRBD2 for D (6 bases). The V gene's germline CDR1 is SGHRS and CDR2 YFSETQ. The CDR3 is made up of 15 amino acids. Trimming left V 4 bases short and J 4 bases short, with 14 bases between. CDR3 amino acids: CASSPRGVGTGELFF. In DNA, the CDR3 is TGCGCCAGCAGCCCCCGCGGGGTGGGCACCGGGGAGCTGTTTTTT.

As DNA, the CDR3 is TGTGCCAGCAGCTTAGGGGGGGGGTTCTACGAGCAGTACTTC. The encoded protein is CASSLGGGFYEQYF. The gene calls are TRBV7-6 and TRBJ2-7; 7 nucleotides align to TRBD2. This CDR3 is 14 amino acids long. The V gene's germline CDR1 is SGHVS and CDR2 FNYEAQ. The J segment lost 3 bases and the V segment lost 1 base, leaving 3 bases of the junction unmatched.

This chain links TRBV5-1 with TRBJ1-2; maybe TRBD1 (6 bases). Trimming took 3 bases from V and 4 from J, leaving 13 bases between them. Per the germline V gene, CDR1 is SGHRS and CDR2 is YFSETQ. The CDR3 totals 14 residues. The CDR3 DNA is TGCGCCAGCAGCTCAGGGACACCCTTCTATGGCTACACCTTC. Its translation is CASSSGTPFYGYTF.